One sample yielded the 29 T cell receptor beta chains listed below, sequenced in a study of tumor and adjacent non-tumor tissue in lung cancer. RNA was extracted from bulk tissue without any cell sorting. More than 3 cm separated this lung sample from the edge of the tumor. The library came from three nested PCR rounds adapted from ARM-PCR protocols. TCRdb reprocessed the multiplex PCR reads via MiXCR and lists one record per CDR3 protein. Of approximately 82,000 distinct CDR3 sequences listed, less than 85% are singletons. Sequenced input: distant non-tumor lung tissue. All receptors come from a man aged 65-85 years with non-small cell lung cancer.

A word on this clonotype: An end of the junction does not agree with germline; a read error may underlie this. The chain has TRBV6-6 and TRBJ1-2; D not certain. Germline V gene data show CDR1 as MNHNY and CDR2 as SVGAGI (reference sequence). This CDR3 contains 14 residues. The CDR3 sequence: CASSYSADNHGSTF. For the CDR3, the DNA is TGTGCCAGCAGTTACTCGGCTGATAACCATGGCTCCACCTTC.

Turning to this clonotype: A read error is possible here, since a much larger clone lies one base away. The chain has TRBV6-5 and TRBJ1-2; 8 nucleotides match TRBD1. This CDR3 has 16 amino acids. Per the germline V gene, CDR1 is MNHEY and CDR2 is SVGAGI. The CDR3 loop reads CASSYSRTGRNYSYTF. CDR3 nucleotides: TGTGCCAGCAGTTACTCGAGGACAGGGCGAAACTATAGCTACACCTTC.

As for this clonotype: The junction departs from the called germline gene at one end, perhaps through a read error. V and J are TRBV6-2 or TRBV6-3 and TRBJ2-2; TRBD1 might be the D (6 bases). The length of the CDR3 is 16 residues. Germline loops: CDR1 MNHEY, CDR2 SVGEGT. CDR3 amino acids: CASSYSSPGDAGDLFF. The CDR3 coding sequence is TGTGCCAGCAGTTACTCGTCACCAGGGGATGCCGGGGATCTGTTTTTT.

The genes are TRBV6-1 and TRBJ2-1; 10 bases are a match to TRBD1. Per the germline V gene, CDR1 is MNHNS and CDR2 is SASEGT. There are 14 residues in the CDR3. CDR3 amino acids: CPCSGTGELDQQFF. The CDR3 DNA reads as TGTCCCTGCAGTGGGACAGGGGAATTGGATCAGCAGTTCTTC.

CDR3 region: CANILPIHRVMLTGELFF. CDR3 in DNA: TGTGCCAACATTTTGCCCATACACAGGGTGATGTTGACCGGGGAGCTGTTTTTT. The chain combines TRBV28 with TRBJ2-2; weak D call: TRBD1 (6 bases). The CDR3 loop spans 18 amino acids. From germline, CDR1 is MDHEN and CDR2 SYDVKM. Trimming took 10 bases from V and 5 from J, leaving 29 bases between them.

Comments on this clonotype: This likely comes from a read error, as the CDR3 has no conserved phenylalanine or tryptophan at its end. No DNA is shown, since the ends of the CDR3 on it are uncertain; the CDR3 is the one TCRdb lists. The chain couples TRBV11-3 to TRBJ1-1; TRBD1 is taken as the D call from the table, unchecked against the DNA. Including both end residues, the CDR3 is 16 amino acids long. In germline, CDR1 is SGHNT, CDR2 YENEEA. CDR3: CVRSFRDRTLNTKALY.

Comments on this clonotype: This CDR3 fails to terminate in the conserved phenylalanine or tryptophan, so it likely reflects a read error. This rearrangement joins TRBV20-1 to TRBJ2-7; 9 bases are a match to TRBD1. The CDR3 is 11 residues long. Germline CDR1 DFQATT, CDR2 SNEGSKA (reference sequence). The DNA of the CDR3 is TGCAGCGTGGACAGGGGACACGAGCAGTACATC. It is translated as CSVDRGHEQYI.

A note on this clonotype: The junction does not match germline at one end; this may be a read error. In DNA, the CDR3 is TGTGCCAGCATGGGGAGAGGTCTGTACGAGCAGTATTTC. Protein: CASMGRGLYEQYF. The V gene is TRBV6-1, the J gene TRBJ2-7; tentatively, D is TRBD2 (5 bases). This CDR3 contains 13 residues. Germline-derived CDR1 and CDR2 are MNHNS and SASEGT.

With respect to this clonotype: Since the CDR3 does not end with the conserved phenylalanine or tryptophan, this likely comes from a read error. The chain recombines TRBV29-1 with TRBJ2-5; tentative D call: TRBD1 (6 bases). The CDR3 has 16 amino acids. The germline CDR1 and CDR2 sequences are SQVTM and ANQGSEA. The CDR3 bases are TGCAGCGCCAAGTCCTACCTCCAGACAGGTCAAGGGACCCAGTACATC. Translated, it gives CSAKSYLQTGQGTQYI.

This rearrangement joins TRBV11-2 to TRBJ2-3; 7 nucleotides align to TRBD1. This CDR3 comprises 14 residues. Looked up from germline, CDR1 is SGHAT and CDR2 is FQNNGV. Losses at the gene ends were 6 bases for V and 15 bases for J; bases not matched to a gene: 18. CDR3 nucleotides: TGTGCCAGCAGTTCACAGGGGTTCTCAGATAAGCATTATTTT. Its protein product is CASSSQGFSDKHYF.

This clonotype was detected once. A read error may account for a junction end that differs from germline. The chain carries TRBV11-2 and TRBJ2-2; D may correspond to TRBD1 or TRBD2 (6 bases each). CDR3 size: 17 residues. Per germline, CDR1 SGHAT and CDR2 FQNNGV. The CDR3 DNA reads as TGTGCCAGCAGCTTCTATAGGGGGGCTTTGAACACCGGGGAACTGTTTTTT. Its translation: CASSFYRGALNTGELFF.

Worth noting for this clonotype: One end of the junction is discordant with germline, which a read error may explain. The V gene is TRBV11-2, the J gene TRBJ2-7; 8 nucleotides line up with TRBD1. This CDR3 is built from 15 residues. The germline V gene has CDR1 SGHAT and CDR2 FQNNGV. CDR3 protein: CASSLDQGAPYEKYF. The DNA of the CDR3 is TGTGCCAGCAGCCTAGATCAGGGGGCACCCTATGAGAAGTACTTC.

The chain combines TRBV6-2 or TRBV6-3 with TRBJ1-2; no reliable D call. The CDR3 contains 11 residues. V was clipped by 10 bases and J by 5 bases, with 11 bases between them. The germline V gene encodes CDR1 MNHEY and CDR2 SVGEGT. CDR3 sequence reads: CAINLSYGYTF. The CDR3, as DNA: TGTGCCATCAATCTCTCATATGGCTACACCTTC.

This chain connects TRBV11-3 to TRBJ2-3; perhaps TRBD2 as D (5 bases). The CDR3 consists of 15 residues. Germline CDR1 reads SGHNT; CDR2 reads YENEEA. CDR3 nucleotide sequence: TGTGGTAGCACCCGTCGGGAAGTGAGCACAGATACGCAGTATTTT. This gives the protein CGSTRREVSTDTQYF.

Concerning this clonotype: Mismatch with germline at one junction end may stem from a read error. This chain uses TRBV14 with TRBJ2-7; TRBD1 is a possible D gene (5 bases). Germline V lookup: CDR1 SGHDN, CDR2 FVKESK. The CDR3 covers 14 residues. In DNA form, the CDR3 reads TGTGCCAGTAGCCAACAGAAGCAGGGTCTCGAGCAGTACTTC. This gives the protein CASSQQKQGLEQYF.

In the case of this clonotype: The germline gene is not matched at one end of the junction; a read error may be the cause. The genes are TRBV4-2 and TRBJ1-1, with D tentatively TRBD1 (6 bases). The length of the CDR3 is 15 residues. Germline CDR1 is LGHNA and CDR2 is YNFKEQ. The CDR3 DNA reads as TGTGCCAGCAGACCTCCGGGACACATGAACAGTGAAGCTTTCTTT. Translation: CASRPPGHMNSEAFF.

The chain carries TRBV11-2 and TRBJ2-3; D tentatively fits TRBD1 or TRBD2 (6 bases each). The CDR3 has 14 residues. Per the germline V gene, CDR1 is SGHAT and CDR2 is FQNNGV. V was trimmed by 8 bases and J by 6 bases, leaving 18 bases between them. CDR3: CASDLDRGPDTQYF. The CDR3 DNA is TGTGCCAGCGACTTAGATCGGGGGCCGGATACGCAGTATTTT.

For this clonotype: The junction departs from germline at one end; a sequencing error may be responsible. This chain uses TRBV12-3 or TRBV12-4 with TRBJ2-3; TRBD2 aligns across 10 bases. The CDR3 extends over 15 amino acids. CDR3 sequence reads: CASRTPGLAGEAQCF. CDR3 nucleotides: TGTGCCAGCAGAACCCCGGGCCTAGCGGGGGAGGCGCAGTGTTTT.

Only one count was recorded for this clonotype. In this CDR3 the conserved last residue, phenylalanine or tryptophan, is missing, so a read error is likely. Because the CDR3's place on the DNA is in doubt, the DNA is left out and the CDR3 is given as listed by TCRdb. This chain connects TRBV11-2 to TRBJ1-2. In germline, CDR1 is SGHAT, CDR2 FQNNGV. The CDR3 is 14 amino acids long, termini counted. The CDR3 reads CASSLAAQNYGYAI.

As for this clonotype: Just one base apart from a much larger clone, this may be a read error. The gene calls are TRBV28 and TRBJ2-1; D is undetermined. This CDR3 region has 14 residues. Germline V gene lookup returns CDR1 MDHEN and CDR2 SYDVKM. As DNA, the CDR3 is TGTGTCAGCAGCTCTCCCTGGGTTGGTAGTGAGCAGTTCTTC. This sequence encodes CVSSSPWVGSEQFF.

This clonotype was seen once. Compared with germline, one end of the junction differs, possibly owing to a read error. The V and J genes are TRBV4-1 and TRBJ1-2, with a possible D match to TRBD1 (5 bases). This CDR3 region has 14 residues. The V gene's germline CDR1 is MGHRA and CDR2 YSYEKL. The CDR3 DNA follows: TGTGCCTGCAGCCTGGCATGGGGCGCCCCTGGCTACACCTTC. Its protein is CACSLAWGAPGYTF.

As regards this clonotype: The junction departs from the called germline gene at one end, perhaps through a read error. The chain links TRBV11-2 to TRBJ2-7; possibly TRBD2 for D (5 bases). The CDR3 is 14 amino acids. Germline CDR1 and CDR2: SGHAT and FQNNGV. This CDR3 reads CASNLRTGTYEQYF. The CDR3 region has the DNA TGCGCCAGCAACTTGCGGACGGGGACCTACGAGCAGTACTTC.

This clonotype was picked up a small number of times. This clone may be a read error of a much larger clone one base away. The chain combines TRBV6-2 or TRBV6-3 with TRBJ2-6, with 8 bases matching TRBD1. The CDR3 length is 17 residues. Germline V lookup: CDR1 MNHEY, CDR2 SVGEGT. The CDR3 loop is CASRPDRGNSGANVLNF. The CDR3, as DNA: TGTGCCAGCAGACCCGACAGGGGAAATTCTGGGGCCAACGTCCTGAATTTC.

Comments on this clonotype: A junction end diverges from the germline sequence, so it may reflect a read error. The chain joins TRBV4-2 to TRBJ2-7; the match to TRBD1 covers 8 bases. The CDR3 has 14 residues. Germline V gene data show CDR1 as LGHNA and CDR2 as YNFKEQ. Written as DNA, the CDR3 is TGTGCCAGCATCCAAGGACAGGGCCTCTACGAGCAATACTTC. Protein: CASIQGQGLYEQYF.

V gene TRBV4-2 combines with J gene TRBJ2-3; 10 nucleotides match TRBD2. CDR1 is LGHNA, CDR2 YNFKEQ, per germline. This CDR3 spans 17 amino acids. Trimming removed 7 bases from V and 2 bases from J; junction bases left unmatched: 12. CDR3 sequence reads: CASKRISGGTNTDTQYF. CDR3 nucleotide sequence: TGTGCCAGCAAAAGAATTAGCGGGGGGACGAACACAGATACGCAGTATTTT.

This clonotype was recorded once. The chain is built from TRBV12-3 or TRBV12-4 and TRBJ1-4; 7 bases fit TRBD1. J lost 4 bases, V lost 6 bases, and 8 bases had no gene match. This CDR3 is 15 amino acids long. CDR3 nucleotides: TGTGCCAGCAGCGTACGGGCAGGGGGTAATGAAAAACTGTTTTTT. Protein product: CASSVRAGGNEKLFF.

Details on this clonotype: One end of the junction is discordant with germline, which a read error may explain. This chain uses TRBV4-3 with TRBJ2-1; 8 bases agree with TRBD2. Germline loops: CDR1 LGHNA, CDR2 YSLEER. The CDR3 covers 17 residues. This CDR3 reads CANSQDLLAGGLNKQFF. CDR3 nucleotides: TGCGCCAACAGCCAAGATCTTCTTGCGGGAGGTCTAAATAAGCAGTTCTTC.

Note on this clonotype: A junction boundary mismatches the germline segment, possibly from a read error. This chain uses TRBV5-4 with TRBJ2-2; a weak D match, TRBD2 (5 bases). The CDR3 loop spans 12 amino acids. The V gene's germline CDR1 is SGHNT and CDR2 YYREEE (reference sequence). For the CDR3, the DNA is TGTGCCAACAGCTTAGACAACGGGGAGCTGTTATTT. Its protein is CANSLDNGELLF.

As to this clonotype: The conserved phenylalanine or tryptophan normally closing the CDR3 is absent here, so this likely arose from a read error. The V gene is TRBV12-3 or TRBV12-4, the J gene TRBJ1-2; D not resolved. CDR3 length equals 12 residues. The CDR3 is CDSTITRRGYTL. The DNA for the CDR3 is TGTGACAGCACCATTACACGGCGTGGATACACCTTA.